The 20 T cell receptor beta chains below all came from one sample that was sequenced in a study of shared clonotypes between healthy human individuals. The table came from immunoSEQ multiplex PCR; TCRdb's copy has only in-frame clones and leaves some out. Of some 1,600,000 clones listed, around 98% are singletons. The material sequenced was naive CD4+ T cells sorted from blood. Subset noted: CD45RA+ positively selected. The receptors originated from a man aged 25 to 40 in good health.

This clone occurred once. The chain couples TRBV7-9 to TRBJ1-1; D perhaps matches TRBD1 (6 bases). Trimming shortened V by 0 bases and J by 5 bases, and 13 bases separated the two germline ends. Germline CDR1 is SEHNR and CDR2 is FQNEAQ (reference sequence). This CDR3 comprises 15 residues. The CDR3 protein is CASSLALRGETEAFF. The CDR3 bases are TGTGCCAGCAGCTTAGCACTCAGGGGCGAAACTGAAGCTTTCTTT.

The CDR3 DNA reads TGTGCCACCAGCCTCGGAGAGGGGGGAGGAGGGTTCTCCTACGAGCAGTACTTC. Its translation: CATSLGEGGGGFSYEQYF. The chain employs TRBV15 and TRBJ2-7; possibly TRBD1 or TRBD2 for D (6 bases each). Trimming cost V 5 bases and J 0 bases, with 23 bases left between them. Germline V lookup: CDR1 LNHNV, CDR2 YYDKDF (reference sequence). The CDR3 contains 18 residues.

The chain employs TRBV5-5 and TRBJ1-2, with TRBD1 as a possible D gene (6 bases). The V end lost 0 bases, the J end lost 7 bases, and 7 bases lay between the germline ends. This CDR3 region has 12 residues. The V gene's germline CDR1 is SGHKS and CDR2 YYEKEE (reference sequence). CDR3 amino acids: CASSLGGGGYTF. In DNA, the CDR3 is TGTGCCAGCAGCTTGGGAGGGGGTGGCTACACCTTC. Combining the CDR3 with reference TRBV5-5 and TRBJ1-2 gives the whole variable domain DAGVTQSPTHLIKTRGQQVTLRCSPISGHKSVSWYQQVLGQGPQFIFQYYEKEERGRGNFPDRFSARQFPNYSSELNVNALLLGDSALYLCASSLGGGGYTFGSGTRLTVV.

The chain combines TRBV6-4 with TRBJ2-1, with D unclear. Germline CDR1 is MRHNA and CDR2 is SNTAGT. The CDR3 loop spans 15 amino acids. V shed 5 bases and J shed 0 bases, with 11 bases lying between them. CDR3 sequence (DNA): TGTGCCAGCAGTCTAGAAGGATACTCCTACAATGAGCAGTTCTTC. Amino acid sequence: CASSLEGYSYNEQFF.

Remarks on this clone: The same CDR3 is also encoded by other DNA sequences in this sample. The chain carries TRBV9 and TRBJ2-2; weak D call: TRBD2 (5 bases). There are 12 residues in the CDR3. CDR1 and CDR2 from the germline V gene are SGDLS and YYNGEE. Trimming shortened V by 0 bases and J by 8 bases, and 5 bases separated the two germline ends. The CDR3 coding sequence is TGTGCCAGCAGCGTAGTAGCGGGGGAGCTGTTTTTT. Protein product: CASSVVAGELFF.

The chain employs TRBV10-1 and TRBJ2-1; 7 bases match TRBD2. The germline CDR1 and CDR2 sequences are WNHNN and SYGVQD (reference sequence). The CDR3 has 15 residues. V trimming: 0 bases; J trimming: 2 bases; junction bases outside the gene matches: 1. The CDR3 loop is CASSESGLPYNEQFF. The CDR3 coding sequence is TGCGCCAGCAGTGAGTCGGGACTACCCTACAATGAGCAGTTCTTC.

This chain links TRBV14 with TRBJ1-1; D uncertain. V dropped 4 bases and J dropped 4 bases, with 10 bases sitting between them. Germline assignment: CDR1 SGHDN and CDR2 FVKESK. This CDR3 region has 13 residues. This chain's CDR3 is CASSRKPGTEAFF. CDR3 nucleotides: TGTGCCAGCAGCCGAAAACCGGGCACTGAAGCTTTCTTT.

The CDR3 DNA is TGTGCCAGCAAGGGGGGCTATGAGCAGTTCTTC. It encodes CASKGGYEQFF. The V call is TRBV6-1, the J call TRBJ2-1; D may correspond to TRBD1 or TRBD2 (6 bases each). The V end lost 7 bases, the J end lost 8 bases, and 9 bases lay between the germline ends. This CDR3 is 11 amino acids long. Germline lookup yields CDR1 MNHNS and CDR2 SASEGT.

The V call is TRBV4-3, the J call TRBJ2-7; 9 bases are a match to TRBD1. This CDR3 comprises 14 residues. Trimming took 3 bases from V and 2 from J; bases not matched to a gene: 2. Germline loops: CDR1 LGHNA, CDR2 YSLEER. In DNA form, the CDR3 reads TGCGCCAGCAGCCACCGGGACAGGGCCTACGAGCAGTACTTC. It translates to CASSHRDRAYEQYF.

The V and J genes are TRBV2 and TRBJ2-7; no firm D call. Germline CDR1 is SNHLY and CDR2 is FYNNEI. Trimming shortened V by 0 bases and J by 2 bases, and 8 bases separated the two germline ends. This CDR3 region has 14 residues. The CDR3 bases are TGTGCCAGCAGTGAAGCCTCTACAGCCTACGAGCAGTACTTC. Residues: CASSEASTAYEQYF.

The J gene is TRBJ1-1, the V gene TRBV2, with a possible D match to TRBD1 (5 bases). V was shortened by 6 bases and J by 7 bases, with 15 bases between the two germline ends. The CDR3 runs 13 residues. Germline CDR1 and CDR2: SNHLY and FYNNEI. The DNA of the CDR3 is TGTGCCAGCAGAACAGGCGGGAAGGATGAAGCTTTCTTT. The encoded protein is CASRTGGKDEAFF.

V gene TRBV30 combines with J gene TRBJ2-1; 10 bases align to TRBD2. CDR3 length: 16 amino acids. J lost 6 bases, V lost 0 bases, and 8 bases had no gene match. Germline loops: CDR1 GTSNPN, CDR2 SVGIG (reference sequence). CDR3 residues: CAWSVFSGRSVNEQFF. The DNA of the CDR3 is TGTGCCTGGAGTGTATTTAGCGGGAGGTCCGTCAATGAGCAGTTCTTC.

The chain combines TRBV9 with TRBJ2-3; 8 bases line up with TRBD2. Per germline, CDR1 SGDLS and CDR2 YYNGEE. V was pared by 4 bases and J by 3 bases, with 10 bases of the junction left unmatched. The CDR3 sequence is 16 residues long. The CDR3 protein is CASSPAAGDGTDTQYF. CDR3 bases: TGTGCCAGCAGCCCTGCAGCGGGAGATGGGACAGATACGCAGTATTTT.

The genes are TRBV6-5 and TRBJ2-7; D possibly corresponds to TRBD1 (6 bases). V dropped 6 bases and J dropped 5 bases, with 17 bases sitting between them. Germline CDR1 MNHEY, CDR2 SVGAGI. This CDR3 has 14 amino acids. The DNA for the CDR3 is TGTGCCAGCAGCCTTTTAACAGGGATGGACGAGCAGTACTTC. Its protein is CASSLLTGMDEQYF.

The chain carries TRBV7-6 and TRBJ2-5; 9 bases line up with TRBD2. The germline V gene encodes CDR1 SGHVS and CDR2 FNYEAQ. The CDR3 is made up of 22 amino acids. Trimming cost V 3 bases and J 9 bases; bases outside gene matches: 32. The CDR3 reads CASSFAPTEAIAGVGRNRAQYF. CDR3 in DNA: TGTGCCAGCAGCTTCGCTCCAACCGAGGCAATAGCGGGAGTGGGTAGGAATAGGGCCCAGTACTTC.

This sequence joins TRBV6-5 and TRBJ2-7; weak D call: TRBD2 (5 bases). This CDR3 is 16 amino acids long. Germline CDR1 is MNHEY and CDR2 is SVGAGI. V was trimmed by 0 bases and J by 0 bases, leaving 12 bases between them. CDR3 amino acids: CASSYSMWTFSYEQYF. DNA of the CDR3: TGTGCCAGCAGTTACTCGATGTGGACTTTCTCCTACGAGCAGTACTTC.

The J gene is TRBJ2-7, the V gene TRBV28, with 10 bases fitting TRBD2. CDR1 and CDR2 (germline): MDHEN, SYDVKM. This CDR3 has 14 residues. Unmatched junction bases numbered 4, after V lost 7 bases and J lost 1 base. This CDR3 is CASKEAGGSYEQYF. The CDR3 DNA follows: TGTGCCAGCAAGGAAGCGGGAGGGTCCTACGAGCAGTACTTC.

The rearrangement links TRBV7-6 to TRBJ2-2, with 11 bases that match TRBD2. The CDR3 has 19 residues. Losses at the gene ends were 1 base for V and 2 bases for J; bases not matched to a gene: 9. CDR1 SGHVS and CDR2 FNYEAQ come from the germline V gene. The CDR3 nucleotides are TGTGCCAGCAGCTTAGTTTCTAGCGGGAGGCCAAGTAACACCGGGGAGCTGTTTTTT. Translating it yields CASSLVSSGRPSNTGELFF.

The V and J genes are TRBV5-1 and TRBJ1-2, with D uncertain. Trimming stripped 4 bases from V and 3 bases from J, with 10 bases between. Per germline, CDR1 SGHRS and CDR2 YFSETQ. The CDR3 has 13 amino acids. The CDR3 loop is CASSLPEDYGYTF. The CDR3 DNA sequence: TGCGCCAGCAGCCTACCGGAGGACTATGGCTACACCTTC.

This chain's CDR3 is CATGRGTEAFF. CDR3 bases: TGTGCCACCGGACGGGGGACTGAAGCTTTCTTT. J is TRBJ1-1 and V is TRBV2; D possibly corresponds to TRBD1 (5 bases). Germline V gives CDR1 SNHLY, CDR2 FYNNEI. The CDR3 runs 11 residues. Trimming shortened V by 10 bases and J by 5 bases, and 11 bases separated the two germline ends.